This paragraph covers one T cell receptor beta chain sequence. No antigen is known for it. The data stem from a study of CD8 T cells in ankylosing spondylitis. CDR1 is LGHDT and CDR2 is YNNKEL in the germline V gene (reference sequence). The CDR3 length is 15 residues. With 3 bases removed from V and 0 bases from J, the gap between germline ends came to 12 bases. By quantitative 5'-RACE with molecular barcodes, the TCR beta libraries were made. MiXCR, run by TCRdb on the 5' RACE reads, gives a single entry per CDR3 protein. The sample consists of about 150,000 distinct CDR3 sequences, roughly 44% of them appearing once. Study results and caveats: Significant enrichment of disease-linked clones was reported in matched ankylosing spondylitis synovial fluid. CD8+ by phenotype, disease-linked clones were relatively rare in peripheral blood.

V is TRBV3-1 and J is TRBJ2-7; possible D gene TRBD1, 6 bases. The sequencing sample was made of synovial fluid, either unsorted or a sorted T cell fraction (not recorded which). This clonotype was sampled from a male donor with ankylosing spondylitis. CDR3: CASSHGQPNSYEQYF. DNA of the CDR3: TGTGCCAGCAGCCATGGACAGCCCAACTCCTACGAGCAGTACTTC.